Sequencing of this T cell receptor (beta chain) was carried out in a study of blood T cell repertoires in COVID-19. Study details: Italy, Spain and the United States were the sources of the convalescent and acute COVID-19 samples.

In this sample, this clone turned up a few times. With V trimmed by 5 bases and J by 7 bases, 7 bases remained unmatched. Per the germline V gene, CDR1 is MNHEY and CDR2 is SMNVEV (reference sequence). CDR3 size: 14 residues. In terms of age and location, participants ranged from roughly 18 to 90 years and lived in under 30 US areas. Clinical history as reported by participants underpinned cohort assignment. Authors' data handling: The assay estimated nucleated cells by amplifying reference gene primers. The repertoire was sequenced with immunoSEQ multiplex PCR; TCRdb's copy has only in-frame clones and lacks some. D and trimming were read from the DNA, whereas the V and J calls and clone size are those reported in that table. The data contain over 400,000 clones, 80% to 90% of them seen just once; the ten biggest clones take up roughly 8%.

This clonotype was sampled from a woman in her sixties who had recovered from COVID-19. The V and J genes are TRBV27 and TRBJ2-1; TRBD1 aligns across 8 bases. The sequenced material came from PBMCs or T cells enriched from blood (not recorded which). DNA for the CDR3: TGTGCCAGCAGTCAATGGGACAGGATGAATGAGCAGTTCTTC. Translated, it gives CASSQWDRMNEQFF.